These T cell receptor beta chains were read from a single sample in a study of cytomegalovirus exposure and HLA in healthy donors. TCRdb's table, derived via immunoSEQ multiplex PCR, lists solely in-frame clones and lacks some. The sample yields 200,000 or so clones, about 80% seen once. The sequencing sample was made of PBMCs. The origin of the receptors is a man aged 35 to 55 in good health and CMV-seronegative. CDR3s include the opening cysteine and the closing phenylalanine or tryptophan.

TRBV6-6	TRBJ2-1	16	CASSYSSGGYYNEQFF
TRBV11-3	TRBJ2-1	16	CASSLGGGSSYNEQFF
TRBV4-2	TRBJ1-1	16	CASSQEGTGGNTEAFF
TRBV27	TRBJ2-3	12	CASGDTVYTQYF
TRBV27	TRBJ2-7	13	CASSYRVSNEQYF
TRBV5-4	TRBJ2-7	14	CASSLGQETYEQYF
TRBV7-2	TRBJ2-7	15	CASSLLAGLNYEQYF
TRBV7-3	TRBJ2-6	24	CASSLTRVFLEAGLPSSGANVLTF
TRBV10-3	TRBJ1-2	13	CAIEDRGQGGYTF
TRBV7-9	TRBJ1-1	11	CASRRQPEAFF
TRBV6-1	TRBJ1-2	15	CASSLGPTGSEGYTF
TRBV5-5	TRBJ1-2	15	CASSFPGTGNYGYTF
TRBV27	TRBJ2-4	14	CASRTGTGKNIQYF
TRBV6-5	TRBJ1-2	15	CASSYSRQSLIGYTF
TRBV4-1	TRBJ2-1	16	CASSQDHGQGVNEQFF
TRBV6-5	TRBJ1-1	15	CASSPPGGRGTEAFF
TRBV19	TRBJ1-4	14	CASNLGPGHEKLFF
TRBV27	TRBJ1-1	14	CASSLYSLNTEAFF
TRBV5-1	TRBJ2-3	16	CASSSLGSGVADTQYF
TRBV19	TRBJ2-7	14	CASAVQGQSYEQYF
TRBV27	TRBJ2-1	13	CASSPLAANEQFF
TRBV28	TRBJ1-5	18	CASSWGQKGVYGNQPQHF
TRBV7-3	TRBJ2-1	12	CASSLLGGLQFF
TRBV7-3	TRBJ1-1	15	CASSLSGIPNTEAFF
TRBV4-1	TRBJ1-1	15	CASSQEEGLNTEAFF
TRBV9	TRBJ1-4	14	CASSVGQGIEKLFF
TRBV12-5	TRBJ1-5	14	CACQVAGSGQPQHF
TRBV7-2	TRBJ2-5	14	CASSLSSGGETQYF
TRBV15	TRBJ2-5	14	CATSRDPGGETQYF
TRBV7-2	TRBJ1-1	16	CASSFTGGRINTEAFF
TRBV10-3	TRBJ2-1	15	CAISPRGGRVNEQFF
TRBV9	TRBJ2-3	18	CASSVEGGGARSTDTQYF
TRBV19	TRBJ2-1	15	CASSSGTSSYNEQFF
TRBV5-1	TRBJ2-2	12	CASSSGGGELFF
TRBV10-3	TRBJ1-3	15	CAISKDRESGNTIYF
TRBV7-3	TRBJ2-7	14	CASSSGQGAEEQYF
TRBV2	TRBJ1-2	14	CASSAEQGAIGYTF
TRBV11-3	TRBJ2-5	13	CASSGGGPETQYF
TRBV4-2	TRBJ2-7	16	CASSQDYPGVTYEQYF
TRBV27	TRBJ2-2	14	CASSLGQNTGELFF
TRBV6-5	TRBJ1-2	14	CASSYSAQGEGYTF
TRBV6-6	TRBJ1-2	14	CASSTGDLPGGYTF
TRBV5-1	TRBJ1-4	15	CASSGGSGGVEKLFF
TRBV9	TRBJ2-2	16	CASSPVGAGGVGELFF
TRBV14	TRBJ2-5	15	CASSQLSTHLETQYF
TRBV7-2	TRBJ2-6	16	CASSIPSGAGANVLTF
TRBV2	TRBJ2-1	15	CASSVQRGKENEQFF